The clone carrying this T cell receptor beta chain showed up just a few times. The data were obtained in a study of blood T cell repertoires in COVID-19. After removal of 2 bases from V and 4 bases from J, the junction contained 9 bases not matched to a gene. CDR3 length: 17 amino acids. Germline values: CDR1 LGHDT, CDR2 YNNKEL (reference sequence). Per the authors' pipeline: Amplification from reference gene primers served as the basis for estimated nucleated cell counts. The repertoire was sequenced with immunoSEQ multiplex PCR; TCRdb's copy has only in-frame clones and lacks some. The V and J calls and the clone size are those of that table, but D and trimming were determined from the DNA. The sample has roughly 280,000 clones; around nine tenths are singletons.

The J gene is TRBJ2-7, the V gene TRBV3-1 (or the pseudogene TRBV3-2), with 12 nucleotides matching TRBD2. This sequence originates from a man aged 35 to 55 with active or convalescent COVID-19. Material for sequencing was peripheral blood. The CDR3 protein is CASSQQPGLAGRYEQYF. The CDR3, as DNA: TGTGCCAGCAGCCAACAACCGGGACTAGCGGGCCGTTACGAGCAGTACTTC.